This is a list of T cell receptor beta chains from one sample in a study of regulatory T cells in long-lasting Graves disease. Each CDR3 protein gets one entry after TCRdb re-called the multiplex PCR reads with MiXCR. The table includes under 500,000 distinct CDR3 sequences, about a fifth detected once. The material was peripheral blood mononuclear cells (PBMCs), obtained when the disease was refractory, from a patient treated with antithyroid drugs. All receptors come from a female donor with Graves disease. CDR3s include the opening cysteine and the closing phenylalanine or tryptophan. D genes are given only for firm matches. The size entry is marked missing in some rows and otherwise reads once, few, many or a size class.

>TRBD2|TRBJ2-7|TRBV6-2/TRBV6-3|.
TGTGCCAGCCAACTAGCGGGAGCGGTCGAGCAGTACTTC
CASQLAGAVEQYF
>.|TRBJ2-2|TRBV27|few
TGTGCCAGCAGTCCCCTAGGCGCGAACACCGGGGAGCTGTTTTTT
CASSPLGANTGELFF
>.|TRBJ2-1|TRBV12-3/TRBV12-4|.
TGTGCCAGCAGAGATACAGGGTCCAATGAGCAGTTCTTC
CASRDTGSNEQFF
>.|TRBJ2-1|TRBV29-1|.
TGCAGCGTTGTATCGGGCCACAATGAGCAGTTCTTC
CSVVSGHNEQFF
>.|TRBJ2-3|TRBV2|many
TGTGCCAGCAGCGGTGACACAGATACGCAGTATTTT
CASSGDTDTQYF
>.|TRBJ1-1|TRBV27|few
TGTGCCAGCATCCGCAATACGGGACCCGAGGGAAGCACTGAAGCTTTCTTT
CASIRNTGPEGSTEAFF
>TRBD1|TRBJ2-2|TRBV25-1|.
TGTGCCAGCAGTAAGCAGACAGGGAGCACCGGGGAGCTGTTTTTT
CASSKQTGSTGELFF
>.|TRBJ1-2|TRBV4-2|.
TGTGCCAGCAGCCCCAGGACAAACTATGGCTACACCTTC
CASSPRTNYGYTF
>TRBD2|TRBJ2-2|TRBV12-3/TRBV12-4|few
TGTGCCAGCAGTTTTTCTGGGAGGGACGGGGAGCTGTTTTTT
CASSFSGRDGELFF
>.|TRBJ1-1|TRBV2|few
TGTGCCAGCAGTGAACCCGGGGGGGGCACTGAAGCTTTCTTT
CASSEPGGGTEAFF
>.|TRBJ2-7|TRBV28|few
TGTGCCAGCAGCAGACAGGTCGAGCAGTACTTC
CASSRQVEQYF
>.|TRBJ2-1|TRBV5-1|.
TGCGCCAGCGGGAGGGGGGACAATGAGCAGTTCTTC
CASGRGDNEQFF
>.|TRBJ1-6|TRBV2|many
TGTGCCAGCGAGTGGGGGGAAGGAAGGTTGAGCTCACCCCTCCACTTT
CASEWGEGRLSSPLHF
>.|TRBJ2-7|TRBV27|.
TGTGCCAGCAGTTTATCAGAGGCGTCCCCCTACGAGCAGTACTTC
CASSLSEASPYEQYF
>.|TRBJ2-5|TRBV11-2|many
TGTGCCAGCAGCTTAAACAGGGTCTCAGAGACCCAGTACTTC
CASSLNRVSETQYF
>.|TRBJ2-7|TRBV6-2/TRBV6-3|.
TGTGCCAACAGTTATAACCGGCCTAGCGATTCTCACGAGCAGTACTTC
CANSYNRPSDSHEQYF
>.|TRBJ2-7|TRBV7-9|many
TGTGCCAGCAGCCCGATTCAGGGCTACGAGCAGTACTTC
CASSPIQGYEQYF
>TRBD1|TRBJ1-5|TRBV18|.
TGTGCCAGCTCACCCGCGGACAGGGGACAGCCCCAGCATTTT
CASSPADRGQPQHF
>TRBD1|TRBJ1-2|TRBV2|many
TGTGCCAGCGTTTCGGGACAGGGGAACTATGGCTACACCTTC
CASVSGQGNYGYTF
>TRBD1|TRBJ1-1|TRBV19|.
TGTGCCAGTAGTATCGGAGGACAGGGTTTCGGGTCCCAAGGTCCTGTGTTT
CASSIGGQGFGSQGPVF
>TRBD1|TRBJ2-7|TRBV6-1|many
TGTGCCAGCAGGGGGACCGGGACAGGGGATGAGCAGTACTTC
CASRGTGTGDEQYF
>.|TRBJ1-5|TRBV28|few
TGTGCCAGCAGTTTATTTTGGGACGTAGGCAATCAGCCCCAGCATTTT
CASSLFWDVGNQPQHF
>.|TRBJ2-5|TRBV5-6|.
TGTGCCAGCAGCACGGAGAACAGGGTATCCGAAGAGACCCAGTACTTC
CASSTENRVSEETQYF
>TRBD2|TRBJ2-3|TRBV7-2|.
TGTGCCAGCAGCTTCCTCCTAGCGGACGCTTCCGATACGCAGTATTTT
CASSFLLADASDTQYF
>.|TRBJ2-7|TRBV5-5|.
TGTGCCAGCAGCTTTATTGGGAGAGACTACGAGCAGTACTTC
CASSFIGRDYEQYF
>.|TRBJ1-5|TRBV10-3|few
TGTGCCATCAGTAGGGAAAGCAATCAGCCCCAGCATTTT
CAISRESNQPQHF
>.|TRBJ2-7|TRBV7-8|many
TGTGCCAGCAGCTTAATGCTTTACGAGCAGTACTTC
CASSLMLYEQYF
>.|TRBJ2-7|TRBV28|many
TGTGCCAGCATAGGTCAGTCTTTCTCCTACGAGCAGTACTTC
CASIGQSFSYEQYF
>.|TRBJ2-2|TRBV4-3|.
TGCGCCAGCAGCCAAGGGGGCGCGGTCGGGGAGCTGTTTTTT
CASSQGGAVGELFF
>TRBD2|TRBJ2-2|TRBV11-2|few
TGTGCCAGCAGCCCACGCGGGACTAGCGGCACCGGGGAGCTGTTTTTT
CASSPRGTSGTGELFF
>.|TRBJ2-5|TRBV7-2|few
TGTGCCAGCAGCTTAGCGTTGCGTGCTACGGAGACCCAGTACTTC
CASSLALRATETQYF
>TRBD1|TRBJ1-4|TRBV9|few
TGTGCCAGCAGCGTATCAACAGGGGGCAGAACTAATGAAAAACTGTTTTTT
CASSVSTGGRTNEKLFF